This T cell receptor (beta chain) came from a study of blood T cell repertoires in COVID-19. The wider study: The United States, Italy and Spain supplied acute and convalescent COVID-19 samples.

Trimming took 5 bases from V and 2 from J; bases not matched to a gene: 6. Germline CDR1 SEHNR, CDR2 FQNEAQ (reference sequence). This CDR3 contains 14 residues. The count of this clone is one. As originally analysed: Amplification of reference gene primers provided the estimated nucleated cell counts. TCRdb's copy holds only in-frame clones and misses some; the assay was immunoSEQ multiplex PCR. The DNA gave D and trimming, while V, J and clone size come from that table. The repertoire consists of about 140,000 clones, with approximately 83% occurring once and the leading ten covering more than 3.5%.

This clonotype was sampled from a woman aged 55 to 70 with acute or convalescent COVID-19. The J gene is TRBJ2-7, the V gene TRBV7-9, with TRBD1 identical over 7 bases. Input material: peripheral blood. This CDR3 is CASSTPGQTYEQYF. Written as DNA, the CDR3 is TGTGCCAGCAGCACGCCGGGACAGACCTACGAGCAGTACTTC.